This entry features one T cell receptor (beta chain) sequence. Clones were sequenced by immunoSEQ multiplex PCR, and TCRdb holds only the in-frame ones, with some missing. The table lists roughly 1,500,000 clones, 95% to 99% of them singletons. These data are taken from a study of shared clonotypes between healthy human individuals. For the study at large: Sampling drew on donors who were two women and three men aged 18 to 49.

Among the donors, all were Caucasian adults who lived in Nashville, Tennessee. Germline V gene data show CDR1 as SGHAT and CDR2 as FQNNGV. V dropped 5 bases and J dropped 2 bases, with 10 bases sitting between them. The CDR3 spans 14 residues. Material for sequencing was naive CD4+ T cells sorted from blood. Regarding subset: CD45RA+ positively selected. The chain joins TRBV11-2 to TRBJ2-1; unclear D gene. The receptor's source is a man aged 25 to 40 in good health. CDR3 sequence: CASSRVGPYNEQFF. CDR3 nucleotides: TGTGCCAGCAGCCGAGTAGGCCCCTACAATGAGCAGTTCTTC.